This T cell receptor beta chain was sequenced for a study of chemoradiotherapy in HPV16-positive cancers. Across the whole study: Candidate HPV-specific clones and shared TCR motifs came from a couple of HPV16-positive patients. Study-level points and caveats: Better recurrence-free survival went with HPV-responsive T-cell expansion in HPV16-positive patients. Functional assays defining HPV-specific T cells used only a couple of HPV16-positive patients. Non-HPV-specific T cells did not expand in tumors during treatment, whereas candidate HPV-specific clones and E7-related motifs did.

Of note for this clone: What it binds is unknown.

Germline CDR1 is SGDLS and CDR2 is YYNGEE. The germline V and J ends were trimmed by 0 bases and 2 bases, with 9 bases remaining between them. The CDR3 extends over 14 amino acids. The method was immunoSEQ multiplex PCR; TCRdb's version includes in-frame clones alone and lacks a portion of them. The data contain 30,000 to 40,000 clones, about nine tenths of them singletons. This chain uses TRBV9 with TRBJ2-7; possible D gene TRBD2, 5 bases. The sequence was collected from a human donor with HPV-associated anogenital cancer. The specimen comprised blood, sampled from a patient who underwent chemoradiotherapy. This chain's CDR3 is CASSVAEGTYEQYF. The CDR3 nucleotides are TGTGCCAGCAGCGTAGCTGAGGGTACCTACGAGCAGTACTTC.